Each of the 25 T cell receptor beta chains below was sequenced from the same sample in a study of T cell responses to AZD1222 COVID-19 vaccine. Sequenced by immunoSEQ multiplex PCR; TCRdb stores in-frame clones only, minus some. Found here are 95,000 to 100,000 clones, 70% to 90% of them singletons; the top ten hold more than 1.5%. The source material was peripheral blood, sampled on day 0 of AZD1222 vaccination. These receptors came from an adult in good health.

J is TRBJ1-3 and V is TRBV3-1 (or the pseudogene TRBV3-2), with unresolved D. The V end lost 2 bases, the J end lost 4 bases, and 27 bases lay between the germline ends. The CDR3 has 20 amino acids. The germline V gene encodes CDR1 LGHDT and CDR2 YNNKEL (reference sequence). This CDR3 is CASSQTHLRQSPRRGNTIYF. CDR3 in DNA: TGTGCCAGCAGCCAAACTCACCTGAGGCAGTCACCGCGCCGGGGAAACACCATATATTTT.

The chain links TRBV5-1 to TRBJ2-1; TRBD2 aligns across 15 bases. The V gene's germline CDR1 is SGHRS and CDR2 YFSETQ. With V trimmed by 3 bases and J by 0 bases, 13 bases remained unmatched. The CDR3 spans 21 residues. Here the CDR3 reads CASSYYTPGLAGGSSYNEQFF. The DNA of the CDR3 is TGCGCCAGCAGCTATTACACTCCGGGACTAGCGGGGGGTAGCTCCTACAATGAGCAGTTCTTC.

This sequence joins TRBV10-1 and TRBJ2-3; 9 bases are a match to TRBD2. This CDR3 spans 15 amino acids. V trimming: 2 bases; J trimming: 3 bases; junction bases outside the gene matches: 3. The germline V gene encodes CDR1 WNHNN and CDR2 SYGVQD (reference sequence). CDR3: CASSEKAGGTDTQYF. CDR3 sequence (DNA): TGCGCCAGCAGTGAGAAAGCGGGGGGAACAGATACGCAGTATTTT.

The V and J genes are TRBV2 and TRBJ2-4; D is possibly TRBD1 (6 bases). Trimming shortened V by 2 bases and J by 4 bases, and 9 bases separated the two germline ends. The CDR3 is 14 amino acids. Germline CDR1 reads SNHLY; CDR2 reads FYNNEI. The CDR3 region is CASSERQGKNIQYF. CDR3 DNA sequence: TGTGCCAGCAGTGAACGGCAGGGGAAAAACATTCAGTACTTC. The entire variable domain, with the rest obtained from reference TRBV2 and TRBJ2-4, is as follows: EPEVTQTPSHQVTQMGQEVILRCVPISNHLYFYWYRQILGQKVEFLVSFYNNEISEKSEIFDDQFSVERPDGSNFTLKIRSTKLEDSAMYFCASSERQGKNIQYFGAGTRLSVL.

With regard to this clone: One junction end does not reproduce the germline sequence, and a read error may be involved. The chain joins TRBV7-7 to TRBJ2-3, with D maybe TRBD2 (5 bases). Germline V gene data show CDR1 as SSHAT and CDR2 as FNYEAQ (reference sequence). The CDR3 loop spans 15 amino acids. CDR3 DNA sequence: TGTGCTAGCAGCCCGGGATTGGGTATGACAGATACGCAGTATTTT. It codes for CASSPGLGMTDTQYF.

The rearrangement uses TRBV6-1 and TRBJ2-7; D is ambiguous. The CDR3 covers 15 residues. V lost 3 bases and J 0 bases, leaving 12 bases between the germline ends. Germline assignment: CDR1 MNHNS and CDR2 SASEGT. For the CDR3, the DNA is TGTGCCAGCAGTGACGGCCCAAGTAGCTCCTACGAGCAGTACTTC. This sequence encodes CASSDGPSSSYEQYF.

The chain has TRBV2 and TRBJ1-2; TRBD1 is a possible D gene (6 bases). With 8 bases removed from V and 6 bases from J, the gap between germline ends came to 16 bases. The CDR3 is made up of 13 amino acids. The germline CDR1 and CDR2 sequences are SNHLY and FYNNEI. CDR3 amino acids: CASLIPGVDGYTF. CDR3 DNA: TGTGCCAGCCTGATTCCAGGGGTAGATGGCTACACCTTC.

J is TRBJ1-4 and V is TRBV6-1, with D possibly TRBD1 on 6 matching bases. The CDR3 covers 14 residues. Germline-derived CDR1 and CDR2 are MNHNS and SASEGT. V shed 1 base and J shed 6 bases, with 9 bases lying between them. The CDR3 nucleotides read TGTGCCAGCAGTGAAGGCGGGACATATGAAAAACTGTTTTTT. It specifies CASSEGGTYEKLFF.

The chain recombines TRBV2 with TRBJ2-1, with 12 bases lining up with TRBD2. The CDR3 spans 18 residues. Germline CDR1 and CDR2: SNHLY and FYNNEI. Losses at the gene ends were 1 base for V and 5 bases for J; bases not matched to a gene: 9. This chain's CDR3 is CASSEDRLAGAVNNEQFF. The DNA for the CDR3 is TGTGCCAGCAGTGAAGACCGACTAGCGGGGGCCGTTAACAATGAGCAGTTCTTC.

The gene calls are TRBV7-9 and TRBJ1-4; maybe TRBD1 (5 bases). CDR3 length: 13 amino acids. The V gene lost 1 base and the J gene lost 8 bases, with 8 bases spanning the gap. From germline, CDR1 is SEHNR and CDR2 FQNEAQ (reference sequence). CDR3 nucleotide sequence: TGTGCCAGCAGCTTAGAGTGGGGCGAAAAACTGTTTTTT. Translated: CASSLEWGEKLFF.

The chain links TRBV28 to TRBJ1-1; D gene unclear. The germline gives CDR1 MDHEN, CDR2 SYDVKM. V was cut by 1 base and J by 4 bases, with 10 bases left in between. This CDR3 region has 14 residues. CDR3 sequence: CASSLSFLGTEAFF. CDR3 nucleotide sequence: TGTGCCAGCAGTTTATCATTCCTCGGCACTGAAGCTTTCTTT.

The gene calls are TRBV11-2 and TRBJ1-2; TRBD1 agrees at 9 bases. The germline V gene encodes CDR1 SGHAT and CDR2 FQNNGV. The CDR3 totals 15 residues. With V trimmed by 3 bases and J by 8 bases, 10 bases remained unmatched. This CDR3 reads CASSLFSGTGIGYTF. In nucleotides, the CDR3 is TGTGCCAGCAGCTTGTTTTCCGGGACAGGGATCGGCTACACCTTC.

The chain has TRBV2 and TRBJ1-5; maybe TRBD1 (6 bases). The CDR3 loop spans 15 amino acids. The V end was cut by 2 bases, the J end by 4 bases, with 12 bases between. CDR1 is SNHLY and CDR2 is FYNNEI in the germline V gene. The CDR3 loop reads CASSEMGHLNQPQHF. CDR3 in DNA: TGTGCCAGCAGTGAAATGGGACATCTGAATCAGCCCCAGCATTTT.

This chain links TRBV7-9 with TRBJ1-1; D uncertain. V was trimmed by 1 base and J by 9 bases, leaving 12 bases between them. The CDR3 contains 13 residues. Germline assignment: CDR1 SEHNR and CDR2 FQNEAQ (reference sequence). The CDR3 DNA is TGTGCCAGCAGCTTAGTAGAAGTCGGTAAAGCTTTCTTT. Its translation: CASSLVEVGKAFF. Together with reference TRBV7-9 and TRBJ1-1, the CDR3 gives the full variable domain: DTGVSQNPRHKITKRGQNVTFRCDPISEHNRLYWYRQTLGQGPEFLTYFQNEAQLEKSRLLSDRFSAERPKGSFSTLEIQRTEQGDSAMYLCASSLVEVGKAFFGQGTRLTVV.

A single count supports this clone. The chain couples TRBV7-9 to TRBJ1-4; the match to TRBD1 covers 8 bases. The CDR3 sequence is 14 residues long. Trimming at V came to 6 bases and at J to 7 bases, leaving 7 bases not matched to a gene. The germline gives CDR1 SEHNR, CDR2 FQNEAQ (reference sequence). CDR3 coding DNA: TGTGCCAGCAGACAGGGGACAGGAGGTGAAAAACTGTTTTTT. It specifies CASRQGTGGEKLFF.

The chain links TRBV2 to TRBJ1-4, with D unresolved. The germline gives CDR1 SNHLY, CDR2 FYNNEI. The ends were cut back, 0 bases at V and 7 bases at J, with 9 bases in the middle. CDR3 length equals 14 residues. Here the CDR3 reads CASSEADGSEKLFF. CDR3 DNA sequence: TGTGCCAGCAGTGAAGCGGACGGCTCTGAAAAACTGTTTTTT.

The chain recombines TRBV27 with TRBJ2-1; D possibly corresponds to TRBD1 (5 bases). The CDR3 is 14 amino acids. Trimming took 4 bases from V and 8 from J, leaving 15 bases between them. Germline loops: CDR1 MNHEY, CDR2 SMNVEV (reference sequence). CDR3 sequence (DNA): TGTGCCAGCAGTTGGTCAGGGTACGGCTATGAGCAGTTCTTC. This translates into CASSWSGYGYEQFF.

The genes are TRBV6-5 and TRBJ2-3; no firm D call. Between the trimmed V and J ends, which lost 4 bases and 8 bases, there was a span of 10 bases. Germline V CDR1 and CDR2: MNHEY, SVGAGI. The CDR3 runs 12 residues. The DNA of the CDR3 is TGTGCCAGCAGTTCGCACCTAGGTACGCAGTATTTT. Amino acid sequence: CASSSHLGTQYF.

The gene calls are TRBV20-1 and TRBJ2-7, with 9 bases aligning to TRBD1. The germline CDR1 and CDR2 sequences are DFQATT and SNEGSKA (reference sequence). Trimming removed 7 bases from V and 11 bases from J; junction bases left unmatched: 9. This CDR3 contains 11 residues. The chain's CDR3 is CSVNPRDREYF. In DNA, the CDR3 is TGCAGTGTTAACCCCCGGGACAGGGAGTACTTC.

The V call is TRBV2, the J call TRBJ2-1; D is perhaps TRBD2 (7 bases). V lost 10 bases and J lost 7, with 20 bases in between. Looked up from germline, CDR1 is SNHLY and CDR2 is FYNNEI. This CDR3 comprises 14 residues. The CDR3 nucleotides read TGTGCCACCGGTGGGGGGGCCCCTCCAAATGAGCAGTTCTTC. Encoded protein: CATGGGAPPNEQFF.

The rearrangement links TRBV15 to TRBJ1-6; D unresolved. Germline lookup yields CDR1 LNHNV and CDR2 YYDKDF (reference sequence). Trimming removed 3 bases at V and 9 bases at J, with 21 bases between. CDR3 length equals 17 residues. The CDR3 nucleotides are TGTGCCACCAGCAGCCAACGAACCTCCTATAGGACTTCACCCCTCCACTTT. Protein sequence: CATSSQRTSYRTSPLHF.

V and J are TRBV6-5 and TRBJ1-6, with a tentative D call TRBD1 (5 bases). CDR3 size: 12 residues. In germline, CDR1 is MNHEY, CDR2 SVGAGI. V lost 8 bases and J 5 bases, leaving 7 bases between the germline ends. The CDR3 DNA is TGTGCCAGCGGCAGGGATAATTCACCCCTCCACTTT. Its protein is CASGRDNSPLHF.

The CDR3 region has the DNA TGCGCCAGCAGCATAGGTACAGGCGGGAACACTGAAGCTTTCTTT. Protein sequence: CASSIGTGGNTEAFF. V gene TRBV5-1 combines with J gene TRBJ1-1; D possibly corresponds to TRBD1 (5 bases). The CDR3 is 15 residues long. Trimming removed 4 bases from V and 1 base from J, with 14 bases in between. CDR1 is SGHRS and CDR2 is YFSETQ in the germline V gene.

V gene TRBV3-1 (or the pseudogene TRBV3-2) combines with J gene TRBJ1-1, with D perhaps TRBD1 (5 bases). CDR3 length equals 14 residues. V lost 2 bases, J lost 5 bases, and 12 bases lay in between. Germline V gene data show CDR1 as LGHDT and CDR2 as YNNKEL (reference sequence). The CDR3 DNA follows: TGTGCCAGCAGCCAATTATTGGGGGGTACTGAAGCTTTCTTT. Translating it yields CASSQLLGGTEAFF.

This chain links TRBV19 with TRBJ1-6; TRBD1 matches 9 bases. CDR3 length equals 14 residues. Per the germline V gene, CDR1 is LNHDA and CDR2 is SQIVND (reference sequence). The junction had 10 bases not matched to a gene; V was cut back by 6 bases and J by 13 bases. The CDR3, as DNA: TGTGCCAGTAGCCTCCGGGACAGGGTTAGTCCCCTCCACTTT. It encodes CASSLRDRVSPLHF.